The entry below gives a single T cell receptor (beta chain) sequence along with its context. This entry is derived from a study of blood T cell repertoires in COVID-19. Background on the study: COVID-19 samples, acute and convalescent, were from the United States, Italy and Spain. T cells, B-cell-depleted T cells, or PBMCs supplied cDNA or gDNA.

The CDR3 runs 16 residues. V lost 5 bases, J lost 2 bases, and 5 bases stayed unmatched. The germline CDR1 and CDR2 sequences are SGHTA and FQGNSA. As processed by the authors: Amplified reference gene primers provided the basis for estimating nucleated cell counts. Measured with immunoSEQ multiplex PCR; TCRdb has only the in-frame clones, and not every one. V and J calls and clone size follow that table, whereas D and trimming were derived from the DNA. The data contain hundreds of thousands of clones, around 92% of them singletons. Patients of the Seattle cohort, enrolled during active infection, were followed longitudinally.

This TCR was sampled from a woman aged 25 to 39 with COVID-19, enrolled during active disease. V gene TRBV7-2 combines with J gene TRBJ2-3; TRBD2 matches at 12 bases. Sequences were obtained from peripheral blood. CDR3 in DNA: TGTGCCAGCAGCCCCCTAGCGGGGGGGAACACAGATACGCAGTATTTT. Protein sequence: CASSPLAGGNTDTQYF. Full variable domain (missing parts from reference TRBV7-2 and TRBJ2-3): GAGVSQSPSNKVTEKGKDVELRCDPISGHTALYWYRQSLGQGLEFLIYFQGNSAPDKSGLPSDRFSAERTGGSVSTLTIQRTQQEDSAVYLCASSPLAGGNTDTQYFGPGTRLTVL.